This TCR beta chain was identified during a study of regulatory T cells (dated by TCRdb to the late 2010s). Notes on the research overall: The study compared T-cell receptor beta repertoires of sorted regulatory, conventional CD4+ and CD8+ T cells between CD3G-deficient patients and healthy controls. Study-wide conclusions, independent of this receptor: CD8+ T cells from patients showed a nonsignificant trend toward lower Shannon entropy than control CD8+ cells. Repertoires from patients had restricted unique TRB V-J pairs and skewed V and J gene usage, with the strongest effect in regulatory T cells.

Evidence of autoimmunity was found in all CD3G-deficient patients, and more severe autoimmunity was observed in two of the patients. At testing, patients were between 2 and 39 years old and showed lower naive and higher memory CD4+ and CD8+ T-cell proportions. The patient group comprised about six individuals with CD3G deficiency. Patient samples and clinical data came from an international physician network spanning the United States, Europe and Asia. Peripheral blood mononuclear cells were isolated by Ficoll density separation. CD3+ CD8+ CD4- T cells were isolated using a FACSAria cell sorter. According to the germline V gene, CDR1 reads MDHEN and CDR2 reads SYDVKM. At the junction V is shortened by 4 bases and J by 5 bases, with 17 bases in between. Its CDR3 holds 15 amino acids, cysteine through phenylalanine. CDR3 DNA only is kept here, 45 bases in frame from base 1. About this clone: No antigen is known for it. One base away there is no much larger clone; base qualities are not given.

For the multiplex PCR, 52 forward TRBV primers and 13 reverse TRBJ primers were used, and amplification bias was corrected with both assay-based and computational methods. Rearranged TRB loci were amplified from genomic DNA by multiplex PCR within the immunoSEQ assay. TRB amplicons were sequenced on an Illumina HiSeq platform. The original pipeline was this. Custom algorithms error-filtered the raw sequences and aligned the raw sequences to reference gene sequences, after which the immunoSEQ online tools were used for analysis. Frequencies of productive and nonproductive TRB rearrangements were evaluated among both unique and total sequences. Hydrophobicity and amino acid composition of residues 6 and 7 within the TRB CDR3 were used to estimate the potential for self-reactivity. Group comparisons used t tests, Mann-Whitney tests or two-way ANOVA run in Prism software. TCRdb stores this immuneACCESS table with in-frame sequences only. Part of the clones is absent; in the studies checked, under half of the shortfall reflects unresolved V genes, and no reason is known for the rest. V, J and clone size reflect that table, while D and trimming were determined from the DNA. Present in this sample are approximately 5,600 clones, approximately 80% of which were seen just once. The ten largest clonotypes hold 30% to 35% of the sample.

The chain uses TRBV28 and TRBJ2-5; the D gene is possibly TRBD1 or TRBD2, with 5 bases matching each. The TCR was taken from a child under 18 with CD3G deficiency. Sequencing used CD8+ T cells sorted from blood. The CDR3 region reads CASSSPRDVLETQYF. Here is the DNA: TGTGCCAGCAGTTCGCCAAGGGACGTCTTGGAGACCCAGTACTTC. With all but the CDR3 taken from the reference TRBV28 and TRBJ2-5 genes, the full variable domain is: DVKVTQSSRYLVKRTGEKVFLECVQDMDHENMFWYRQDPGLGLRLIYFSYDVKMKEKGDIPEGYSVSREKKERFSLILESASTNQTSMYLCASSSPRDVLETQYFGPGTRLLVL.